This T cell receptor (beta chain) was identified during a study of T cells in Graves' hyperthyroidism and ophthalmopathy. Study conclusions and caveats: Ophthalmopathy could be told apart from stable hyperthyroidism with a 13 V-J model.

This clonotype was detected only a few times. Antigen: not known. There were TCR beta CDR3 regions amplified from RNA transcripts. Initially, a first-round RT-PCR of the TCR CDR3 employed the HTBI primer set. TCRdb reanalysed the multiplex PCR reads using MiXCR and keeps one entry per CDR3 protein. The sample lists about 380,000 distinct CDR3 sequences, over 11% occurring once. CDR1 is DFQATT, CDR2 SNEGSKA, per germline (reference sequence). The CDR3 length is 12 residues. Trimming left V 3 bases short and J 9 bases short, with 13 bases between. Around 9.9 ml of fresh peripheral blood supplied the PBMCs.

The sample was blood. The V and J genes are TRBV20-1 and TRBJ2-3; no definite D call. The origin of this receptor is a woman aged 60 to 75 with Graves' hyperthyroidism. CDR3 DNA sequence: TGCAGTGCTAGTTTCCGATCGGGCACGCAGTATTTT. Translation: CSASFRSGTQYF.